This TCR beta chain is from a study of blood T cells in healthy people across ages. General observations from the study: Comparison with aged donors showed that long-lived donors had more naive CD4+ cells and higher diversity. Any changes in expanded clonotypes were possibly confounded, as donor CMV status remained unknown.

The germline V gene encodes CDR1 SQVTM and CDR2 ANQGSEA. The CDR3 runs 13 residues. V shed 4 bases and J shed 5 bases, with 12 bases lying between them. Every donor provided roughly 10 milliliters of peripheral blood. It was with a sample-barcoded 5' primer and a J-beta primer mix that a second PCR of about 6 to 12 cycles was run. Each CDR3 protein gets one entry after TCRdb re-called the 5' RACE reads with MiXCR. Of approximately 680,000 distinct CDR3 sequences listed, about 30% were seen once; the top ten hold approximately 15%. With regard to this clonotype: Its antigen is still unknown.

The chain links TRBV29-1 to TRBJ1-5, with D perhaps TRBD1 (6 bases). Input material: blood. This clonotype originated in a woman older than 75 in good health. As DNA, the CDR3 is TGCAGCGTTGGGGGGGCGGCCCATCAGCCCCAGCATTTT. Amino acid sequence: CSVGGAAHQPQHF.